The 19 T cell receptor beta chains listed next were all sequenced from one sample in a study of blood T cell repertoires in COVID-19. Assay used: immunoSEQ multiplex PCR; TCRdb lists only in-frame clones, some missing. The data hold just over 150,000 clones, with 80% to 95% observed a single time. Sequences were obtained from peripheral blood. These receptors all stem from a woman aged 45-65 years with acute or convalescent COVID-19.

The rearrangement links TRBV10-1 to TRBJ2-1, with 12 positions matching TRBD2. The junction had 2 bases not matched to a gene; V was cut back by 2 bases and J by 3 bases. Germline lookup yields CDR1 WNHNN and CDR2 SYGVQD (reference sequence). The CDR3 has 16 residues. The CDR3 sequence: CASSEALAGGYNEQFF. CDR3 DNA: TGCGCCAGCAGTGAGGCACTAGCGGGAGGCTACAATGAGCAGTTCTTC.

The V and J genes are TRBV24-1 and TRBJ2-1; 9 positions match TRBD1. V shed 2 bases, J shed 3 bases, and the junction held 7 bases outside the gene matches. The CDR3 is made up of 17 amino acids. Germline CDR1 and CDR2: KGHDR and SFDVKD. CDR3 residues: CATSDSIPGQGYNEQFF. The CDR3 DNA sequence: TGTGCCACCAGTGATTCTATTCCGGGACAGGGCTACAATGAGCAGTTCTTC.

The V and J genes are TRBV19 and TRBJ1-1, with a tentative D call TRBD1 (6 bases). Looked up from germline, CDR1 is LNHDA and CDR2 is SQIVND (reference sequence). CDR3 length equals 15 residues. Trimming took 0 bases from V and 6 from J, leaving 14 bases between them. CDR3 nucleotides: TGTGCCAGTAGTATAGAAGGAAAGGGGGAATCTGAAGCTTTCTTT. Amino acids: CASSIEGKGESEAFF.

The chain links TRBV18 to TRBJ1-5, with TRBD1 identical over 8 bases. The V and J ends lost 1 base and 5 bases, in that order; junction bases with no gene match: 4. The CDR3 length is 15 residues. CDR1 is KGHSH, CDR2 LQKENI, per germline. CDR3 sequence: CASSPRAGGDQPQHF. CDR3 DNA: TGTGCCAGCTCACCACGGGCAGGGGGCGATCAGCCCCAGCATTTT.

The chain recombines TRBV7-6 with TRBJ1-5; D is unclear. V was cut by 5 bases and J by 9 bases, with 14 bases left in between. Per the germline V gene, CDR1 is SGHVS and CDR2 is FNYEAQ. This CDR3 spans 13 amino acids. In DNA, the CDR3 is TGTGCCAGCAGCCCCCGGGAACTTGGGCCCCAGCATTTT. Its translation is CASSPRELGPQHF.

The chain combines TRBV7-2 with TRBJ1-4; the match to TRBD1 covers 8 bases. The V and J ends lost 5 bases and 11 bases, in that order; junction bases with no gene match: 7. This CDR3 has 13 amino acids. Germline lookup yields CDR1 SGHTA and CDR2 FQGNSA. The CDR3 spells CASSLGQAEKLFF. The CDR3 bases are TGTGCCAGCAGCCTGGGACAGGCTGAGAAACTGTTTTTT.

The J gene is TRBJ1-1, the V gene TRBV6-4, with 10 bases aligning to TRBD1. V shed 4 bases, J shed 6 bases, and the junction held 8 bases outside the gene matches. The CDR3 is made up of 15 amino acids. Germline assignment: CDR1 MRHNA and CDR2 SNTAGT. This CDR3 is CASSANLGTGAEAFF. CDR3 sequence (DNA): TGTGCCAGCAGTGCTAATTTAGGGACAGGGGCTGAAGCTTTCTTT.

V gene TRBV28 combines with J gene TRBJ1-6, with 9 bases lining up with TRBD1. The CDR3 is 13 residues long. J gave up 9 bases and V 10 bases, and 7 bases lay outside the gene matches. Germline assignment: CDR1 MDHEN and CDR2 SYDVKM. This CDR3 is CATLGQGGSPLHF. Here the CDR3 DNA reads TGTGCCACCCTGGGACAGGGAGGTTCACCCCTCCACTTT.

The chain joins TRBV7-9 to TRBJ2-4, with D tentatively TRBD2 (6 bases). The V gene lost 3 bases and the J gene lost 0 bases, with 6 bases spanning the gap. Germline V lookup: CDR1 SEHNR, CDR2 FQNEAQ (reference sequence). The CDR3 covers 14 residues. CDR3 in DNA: TGTGCCAGCAGCTTGGGACTAGCCAAAAACATTCAGTACTTC. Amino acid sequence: CASSLGLAKNIQYF.

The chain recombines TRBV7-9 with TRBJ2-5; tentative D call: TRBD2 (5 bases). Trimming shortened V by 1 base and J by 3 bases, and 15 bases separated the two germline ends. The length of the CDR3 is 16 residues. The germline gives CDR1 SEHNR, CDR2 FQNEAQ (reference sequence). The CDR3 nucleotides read TGTGCCAGCAGCTTAGACCTCACCCCCGGGAAAGAGACCCAGTACTTC. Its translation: CASSLDLTPGKETQYF.

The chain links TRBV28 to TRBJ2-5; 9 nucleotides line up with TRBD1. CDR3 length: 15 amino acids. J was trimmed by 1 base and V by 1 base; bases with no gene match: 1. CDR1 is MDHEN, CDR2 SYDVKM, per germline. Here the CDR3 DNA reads TGTGCCAGCAGTTTATCGGGACAGGGCCAAGAGACCCAGTACTTC. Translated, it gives CASSLSGQGQETQYF.

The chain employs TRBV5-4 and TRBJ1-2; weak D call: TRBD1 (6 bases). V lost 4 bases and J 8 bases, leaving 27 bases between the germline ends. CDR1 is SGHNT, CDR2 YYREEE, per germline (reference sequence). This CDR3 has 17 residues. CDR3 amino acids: CASSDRTVRVRVGGYTF. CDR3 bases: TGTGCCAGCAGCGACAGGACAGTTCGAGTGCGAGTCGGGGGCTACACCTTC.

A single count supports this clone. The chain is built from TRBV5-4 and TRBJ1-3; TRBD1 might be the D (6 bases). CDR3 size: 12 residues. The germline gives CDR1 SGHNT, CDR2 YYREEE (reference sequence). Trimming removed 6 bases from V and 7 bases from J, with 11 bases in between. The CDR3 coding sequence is TGTGCCAGCAAGGGGGGGACGAACACCATATATTTT. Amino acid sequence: CASKGGTNTIYF.

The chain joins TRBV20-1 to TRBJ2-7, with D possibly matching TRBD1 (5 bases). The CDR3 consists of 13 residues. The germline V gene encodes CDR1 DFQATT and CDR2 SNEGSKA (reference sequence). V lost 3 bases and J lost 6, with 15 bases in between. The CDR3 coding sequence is TGCAGTGCTAGTCCCGGAAGGGGTCCCGAGCAGTACTTC. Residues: CSASPGRGPEQYF.

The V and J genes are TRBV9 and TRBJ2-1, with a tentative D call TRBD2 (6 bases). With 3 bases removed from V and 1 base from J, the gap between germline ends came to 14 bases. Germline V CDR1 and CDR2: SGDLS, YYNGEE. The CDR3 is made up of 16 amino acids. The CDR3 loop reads CASSAPGVPSYNEQFF. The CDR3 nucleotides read TGTGCCAGCAGCGCCCCGGGGGTTCCTTCCTACAATGAGCAGTTCTTC.

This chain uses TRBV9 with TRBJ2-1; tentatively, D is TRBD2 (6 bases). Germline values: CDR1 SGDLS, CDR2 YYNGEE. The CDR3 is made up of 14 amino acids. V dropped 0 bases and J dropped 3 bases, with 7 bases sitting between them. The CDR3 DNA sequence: TGTGCCAGCAGCGTAGCCGGGAGCTACAATGAGCAGTTCTTC. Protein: CASSVAGSYNEQFF.

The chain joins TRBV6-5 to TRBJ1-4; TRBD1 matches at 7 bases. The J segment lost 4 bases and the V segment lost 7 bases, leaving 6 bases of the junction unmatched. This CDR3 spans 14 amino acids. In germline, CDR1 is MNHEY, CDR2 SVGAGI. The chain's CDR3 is CASTEGTVNEKLFF. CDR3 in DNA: TGTGCCAGCACCGAAGGGACAGTTAATGAAAAACTGTTTTTT.

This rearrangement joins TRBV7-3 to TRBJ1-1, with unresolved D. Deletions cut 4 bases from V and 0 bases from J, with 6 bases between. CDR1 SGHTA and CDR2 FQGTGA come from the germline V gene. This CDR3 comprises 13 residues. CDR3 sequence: CASSSYLNTEAFF. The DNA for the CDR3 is TGTGCCAGCAGCTCCTACTTGAACACTGAAGCTTTCTTT.

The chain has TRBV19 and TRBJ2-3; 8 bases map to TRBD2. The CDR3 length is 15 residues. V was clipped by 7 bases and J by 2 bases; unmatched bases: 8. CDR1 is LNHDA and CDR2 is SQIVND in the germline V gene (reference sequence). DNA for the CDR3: TGTGCCAGTATCCTGACGCGGGAGGTCACAGATACGCAGTATTTT. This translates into CASILTREVTDTQYF.